Reported below is one T cell receptor beta chain. Authors' processing steps: Cell counts per sample came from amplifying reference gene primers. Sequencing was performed with immunoSEQ multiplex PCR; in TCRdb, only in-frame clones are kept and a portion is missing. The V and J calls and the clone size are those of that table, but D and trimming were determined from the DNA. In the table there are 200,000 to 300,000 clones, over 80% of which are singletons. The CDR3 is 11 residues long. CDR1 is SNHLY, CDR2 FYNNEI, per germline. Trimming shortened V by 9 bases and J by 2 bases, and 7 bases separated the two germline ends. These data come from a study of blood T cell repertoires in COVID-19. Overall study context: From the United States, Italy and Spain came samples of acute and convalescent COVID-19. The cDNA or gDNA used as material had been derived from T cells, B-cell-depleted T cells, or PBMCs.

This chain joins TRBV2 and TRBJ2-5; D gene ambiguous. The origin of this receptor is a man aged 35-49 years with acute or convalescent COVID-19. Sequencing was done on a sample of peripheral blood. This CDR3 reads CASQVQETQYF. CDR3 coding DNA: TGTGCCAGTCAGGTGCAAGAGACCCAGTACTTC.